This T cell receptor beta chain was recorded in a study of blood T cell repertoires in COVID-19. Background on the study: Samples taken during acute and convalescent COVID-19 were collected in the United States, Italy and Spain. PBMCs, B-cell-depleted T cells, or T cells provided the cDNA or gDNA that made up the material.

Trimming took 1 base from V and 3 from J; bases not matched to a gene: 4. This CDR3 contains 15 residues. CDR1 is SEHNR and CDR2 is FQNEAQ in the germline V gene (reference sequence). Enrolment of Seattle patients took place during active infection, and they were followed longitudinally. Assay used: immunoSEQ multiplex PCR; TCRdb lists only in-frame clones, some missing. The data contain 90,000 to 100,000 clones, approximately 88% of them singletons. The sequenced sample was peripheral blood. The receptor was derived from a woman aged 55 to 70 with COVID-19, enrolled during active disease. J is TRBJ2-3 and V is TRBV7-9, with TRBD2 matching 7 bases. The CDR3 sequence is CASSLGLAVTDTQYF. The CDR3 nucleotides are TGTGCCAGCAGCTTAGGACTAGCTGTGACAGATACGCAGTATTTT.